Here is one TCR beta chain with its context. These data belong to a study of blood T cell repertoires in COVID-19. Looking at the study overall: Acute-phase and convalescent COVID-19 samples originated in the United States, Italy and Spain. Sources were T cells, B-cell-depleted T cells, or PBMCs; the material itself was cDNA or gDNA.

Assay: immunoSEQ multiplex PCR; the TCRdb copy retains only in-frame clones and omits some. The data hold approximately 23,000 clones, with about 92% observed a single time. The ends lost 4 bases at V and 4 bases at J; junction bases unmatched: 5. CDR1 and CDR2 (germline): SGHAT, FQNNGV. The length of the CDR3 is 15 residues. V is TRBV11-2 and J is TRBJ2-1, with 9 bases lining up with TRBD1. Sequenced material: peripheral blood. The receptor was isolated from a man between 65 and 80 years old with acute or convalescent COVID-19. The DNA of the CDR3 is TGTGCCAGCAGCTGGAGGGACAGGGCTTACAATGAGCAGTTCTTC. Protein product: CASSWRDRAYNEQFF.